These 10 T cell receptor beta chains originate from one sample sequenced in a study of blood T cell repertoires in COVID-19. Using immunoSEQ multiplex PCR, the repertoire was profiled, and TCRdb retains in-frame clones only, with some absent. Of approximately 150,000 clones listed, over 75% are singletons. The sequencing input was peripheral blood. These receptors were obtained from a human donor in a cohort sampled during active COVID-19.

The rearrangement links TRBV27 to TRBJ1-2; weak D call: TRBD1 (5 bases). The CDR3 is 14 amino acids. Trimming stripped 4 bases from V and 8 bases from J, with 17 bases between. Germline loops: CDR1 MNHEY, CDR2 SMNVEV (reference sequence). In nucleotides, the CDR3 is TGTGCCAGCAGTTCCCAAGGGACTGGGGGGGGCTACACCTTC. Translating gives CASSSQGTGGGYTF.

The rearrangement uses TRBV23-1 and TRBJ1-6; possibly TRBD1 for D (6 bases). TRBV23-1 is an ORF for which the function is uncertain. CDR3 length: 21 residues. The V and J ends lost 0 bases and 0 bases respectively, with 21 bases between them. The CDR3 loop reads CASSQSQQGNASGSYNSPLHF. The CDR3 region has the DNA TGCGCCAGCAGTCAATCGCAACAGGGTAATGCGTCGGGCTCCTATAATTCACCCCTCCACTTT.

The rearrangement uses TRBV27 and TRBJ2-3; 7 bases match TRBD2. Germline values: CDR1 MNHEY, CDR2 SMNVEV (reference sequence). The CDR3 runs 14 residues. V shed 3 bases, J shed 4 bases, and the junction held 4 bases outside the gene matches. The CDR3 nucleotides read TGTGCCAGCAGTTTGGCCCGGGGGGCAGATACGCAGTATTTT. Its protein is CASSLARGADTQYF.

This clone was seen only a few times. The rearrangement links TRBV19 to TRBJ1-5; a weak D match, TRBD1 (6 bases). The CDR3 is made up of 15 amino acids. The ends were cut back, 7 bases at V and 1 base at J, with 14 bases in the middle. CDR1 is LNHDA, CDR2 SQIVND, per germline (reference sequence). CDR3 coding DNA: TGTGCCAGTATGGACAGACCGGGGAGCAATCAGCCCCAGCATTTT. Protein sequence: CASMDRPGSNQPQHF.

Concerning this clone itself: The sample holds other DNA sequences that translate to the same CDR3. J is TRBJ1-1 and V is TRBV18, with TRBD1 matching 9 bases. The V and J ends lost 3 bases and 1 base, in that order; junction bases with no gene match: 3. From germline, CDR1 is KGHSH and CDR2 LQKENI. CDR3 size: 15 residues. The CDR3 region is CASSPWGQGNTEAFF. DNA for the CDR3: TGTGCCAGCTCACCCTGGGGACAGGGGAACACTGAAGCTTTCTTT.

The chain is built from TRBV29-1 and TRBJ2-2; D gene unclear. Germline CDR1 and CDR2: SQVTM and ANQGSEA. Deletions cut 4 bases from V and 7 bases from J, with 13 bases between. This CDR3 region has 13 residues. CDR3 DNA: TGCAGCGTTGCAGTTGTGGCTAGCGGGGAGCTGTTTTTT. Translating gives CSVAVVASGELFF.

The CDR3 loop is CASSLDQGQETQYF. The CDR3, as DNA: TGTGCCAGCAGCTTGGACCAGGGTCAAGAGACCCAGTACTTC. This chain uses TRBV5-4 with TRBJ2-5; possibly TRBD1 for D (5 bases). Germline V lookup: CDR1 SGHNT, CDR2 YYREEE (reference sequence). The CDR3 sequence is 14 residues long. V lost 0 bases, J lost 2 bases, and 8 bases lay in between. The complete variable domain, with remaining parts taken from reference TRBV5-4 and TRBJ2-5, reads ETGVTQSPTHLIKTRGQQVTLRCSSQSGHNTVSWYQQALGQGPQFIFQYYREEENGRGNFPPRFSGLQFPNYSSELNVNALELDDSALYLCASSLDQGQETQYFGPGTRLLVL.

The chain links TRBV6-2 or TRBV6-3 to TRBJ2-7; 12 nucleotides agree with TRBD2. This CDR3 has 17 amino acids. Germline lookup yields CDR1 MNHEY and CDR2 SVGEGT. V lost 5 bases, J lost 3 bases, and 11 bases stayed unmatched. CDR3 residues: CASSATSGRRLHYEQYF. CDR3 DNA sequence: TGTGCCAGCAGTGCCACTAGCGGGAGGAGGCTTCACTACGAGCAGTACTTC.

The V gene is TRBV5-1, the J gene TRBJ2-2; D is perhaps TRBD2 (7 bases). With 9 bases removed from V and 6 bases from J, the gap between germline ends came to 24 bases. The CDR3 spans 16 residues. From germline, CDR1 is SGHRS and CDR2 YFSETQ. The CDR3 sequence: CANEATGLREPGELFF. DNA for the CDR3: TGCGCCAACGAGGCCACAGGGCTGCGGGAGCCCGGGGAGCTGTTTTTT.

CDR3 sequence: CASSRTGIGTDTQYF. The CDR3 nucleotides are TGTGCCAGCAGCCGGACAGGGATCGGCACAGATACGCAGTATTTT. V gene TRBV28 combines with J gene TRBJ2-3, with TRBD1 matching 8 bases. The CDR3 has 15 amino acids. Trimming at V came to 6 bases and at J to 1 base, leaving 6 bases not matched to a gene. Looked up from germline, CDR1 is MDHEN and CDR2 is SYDVKM.